The 19 T cell receptor beta chains reported below all come from one sample, sequenced in a study of response to subunit inactivated influenza vaccine. In TCRdb, the RT-PCR reads were re-called with MiXCR into one record per CDR3 protein. This sample has 800,000 or so distinct CDR3 sequences; over 20% occur once, and the top ten carry roughly 10%. The sample here was PBMCs from blood, taken 4 to 6 days after vaccination. The receptors were gathered from a man aged 50-59 years who received an inactivated influenza vaccine.

This chain links TRBV18 with TRBJ2-7; TRBD2 agrees at 9 bases. V trimming: 6 bases; J trimming: 2 bases; junction bases outside the gene matches: 5. Per germline, CDR1 KGHSH and CDR2 LQKENI. CDR3 length equals 14 residues. CDR3 loop: CASSAGGRTYEQYF. For the CDR3, the DNA is TGTGCCAGCTCTGCGGGGGGGCGGACCTACGAGCAGTACTTC.

The genes are TRBV2 and TRBJ2-7, with D unresolved. Trimming removed 2 bases from V and 1 base from J, with 9 bases in between. The CDR3 contains 14 residues. Germline V gene lookup returns CDR1 SNHLY and CDR2 FYNNEI. The CDR3: CASSESWVSYEQYF. The CDR3 nucleotides are TGTGCCAGCAGTGAATCTTGGGTATCCTACGAGCAGTACTTC.

The genes are TRBV4-2 and TRBJ2-3; tentatively, D is TRBD1 or TRBD2 (5 bases each). V lost 1 base, J lost 0 bases, and 11 bases lay in between. Germline-derived CDR1 and CDR2 are LGHNA and YNFKEQ. The CDR3 spans 16 residues. CDR3 amino acids: CASSQGDAASTDTQYF. Written as DNA, the CDR3 is TGTGCCAGCAGCCAAGGGGACGCCGCTAGCACAGATACGCAGTATTTT.

This clonotype has a count of ten or more. The rearrangement links TRBV5-6 to TRBJ1-1; D is undetermined. V lost 4 bases and J lost 0, with 10 bases in between. The germline CDR1 and CDR2 sequences are SGHDT and YYEEEE. CDR3 length: 14 residues. The CDR3 is CASSLLLLNTEAFF. The CDR3, as DNA: TGTGCCAGCAGCCTCCTCCTCCTGAACACTGAAGCTTTCTTT.

This clonotype was seen repeatedly, ten times or more. The V call is TRBV12-3 or TRBV12-4, the J call TRBJ2-1; the match to TRBD2 covers 16 bases. Losses at the gene ends were 4 bases for V and 8 bases for J; bases not matched to a gene: 5. The CDR3 covers 16 residues. The CDR3 nucleotides are TGTGCCAGCAGTTCGACGGGACTAGCGGGAGGGTATGAGCAGTTCTTC. This translates into CASSSTGLAGGYEQFF.

This clonotype was picked up many times. This rearrangement joins TRBV7-2 to TRBJ2-2, with TRBD1 as a possible D gene (5 bases). CDR3 length equals 15 residues. Germline V CDR1 and CDR2: SGHTA, FQGNSA. Trimming shortened V by 5 bases and J by 0 bases, and 10 bases separated the two germline ends. CDR3 in DNA: TGTGCCAGCAGCAGGACAAAAACGAACACCGGGGAGCTGTTTTTT. This translates into CASSRTKTNTGELFF. Supplemented by reference TRBV7-2 and TRBJ2-2, the full variable domain reads GAGVSQSPSNKVTEKGKDVELRCDPISGHTALYWYRQSLGQGLEFLIYFQGNSAPDKSGLPSDRFSAERTGGSVSTLTIQRTQQEDSAVYLCASSRTKTNTGELFFGEGSRLTVL.

This rearrangement joins TRBV20-1 to TRBJ1-6, with D perhaps matching TRBD1 (5 bases). The germline V gene has CDR1 DFQATT and CDR2 SNEGSKA (reference sequence). The length of the CDR3 is 15 residues. The V and J ends lost 3 bases and 5 bases respectively, with 14 bases between them. The CDR3 sequence is CSARWGPRDNSPLHF. DNA for the CDR3: TGCAGTGCTAGGTGGGGACCGAGGGATAATTCACCCCTCCACTTT.

The chain employs TRBV11-1 and TRBJ2-1; 15 nucleotides agree with TRBD2. This CDR3 region has 20 residues. J lost 3 bases, V lost 8 bases, and 17 bases had no gene match. Germline V lookup: CDR1 SGHAT, CDR2 FQDESV (reference sequence). The chain's CDR3 is CASGTTTGTSGGHYYNEQFF. CDR3 DNA sequence: TGTGCCAGCGGAACAACTACCGGGACTAGCGGGGGGCACTACTACAATGAGCAGTTCTTC. Together with reference TRBV11-1 and TRBJ2-1, the CDR3 gives the full variable domain: EAEVAQSPRYKITEKSQAVAFWCDPISGHATLYWYRQILGQGPELLVQFQDESVVDDSQLPKDRFSAERLKGVDSTLKIQPAELGDSAMYLCASGTTTGTSGGHYYNEQFFGPGTRLTVL.

This chain connects TRBV27 to TRBJ2-1; 7 bases fit TRBD2. Germline V gene lookup returns CDR1 MNHEY and CDR2 SMNVEV (reference sequence). The CDR3 is made up of 14 amino acids. The V segment lost 6 bases and the J segment 7 bases; nucleotides outside the gene matches: 9. DNA for the CDR3: TGTGCCAGCAGCATCCCCTCACTAGCGAATGAGCAGTTCTTC. It is translated as CASSIPSLANEQFF.

This clonotype was seen a handful of times. The CDR3 protein is CASSLASHSYEQYF. The CDR3, as DNA: TGTGCCAGCAGCTTGGCCAGCCATTCCTACGAGCAGTACTTC. The rearrangement uses TRBV7-8 and TRBJ2-7; D is undetermined. The CDR3 runs 14 residues. Germline V lookup: CDR1 SGHVS, CDR2 FQNEAQ. V dropped 3 bases and J dropped 1 base, with 10 bases sitting between them.

This chain joins TRBV7-2 and TRBJ1-6; TRBD1 is a possible D gene (6 bases). Between the trimmed V and J ends, which lost 1 base and 9 bases, there was a span of 13 bases. Germline CDR1 SGHTA, CDR2 FQGNSA. The length of the CDR3 is 15 residues. Written as DNA, the CDR3 is TGTGCCAGCAGCTTAGTCTTTAGGGGGGGTTCACCCCTCCACTTT. The encoded protein is CASSLVFRGGSPLHF.

The chain recombines TRBV6-1 with TRBJ2-2; 8 bases are a match to TRBD2. The V gene's germline CDR1 is MNHNS and CDR2 SASEGT. CDR3 size: 18 residues. J was trimmed by 6 bases and V by 9 bases; bases with no gene match: 21. CDR3: CASSSGGALRSWAGELFF. In nucleotides, the CDR3 is TGTGCCAGTTCCTCGGGGGGGGCCCTGCGGAGTTGGGCCGGGGAGCTGTTTTTT.

The chain couples TRBV12-3 or TRBV12-4 to TRBJ2-2, with D possibly called TRBD1 or TRBD2 (6 bases each). The length of the CDR3 is 16 residues. V was trimmed by 7 bases and J by 5 bases, leaving 20 bases between them. The CDR3 loop reads CASNSGGRGRTGELFF. CDR3 DNA sequence: TGTGCCAGCAACTCCGGGGGCAGGGGCCGGACCGGGGAGCTGTTTTTT.

The chain carries TRBV5-5 and TRBJ2-2, with D tentatively TRBD1 or TRBD2 (5 bases each). The CDR3 is 15 amino acids. CDR1 and CDR2 (germline): SGHKS, YYEKEE (reference sequence). V lost 0 bases and J lost 2, with 8 bases in between. The CDR3 coding sequence is TGTGCCAGCAGCTTGGCTCGGGGCAACACCGGGGAGCTGTTTTTT. Translating gives CASSLARGNTGELFF.

The V call is TRBV20-1, the J call TRBJ2-5; perhaps TRBD2 as D (5 bases). CDR3 size: 13 residues. The germline CDR1 and CDR2 sequences are DFQATT and SNEGSKA (reference sequence). CDR3 loop: CRPGRGGQETQYF. The CDR3 DNA reads TGCAGGCCCGGTCGGGGTGGGCAAGAGACCCAGTACTTC.

This clonotype was counted only a few times. The chain carries TRBV6-1 and TRBJ2-5; the D gene could be TRBD1 or TRBD2 (5 bases each). Per the germline V gene, CDR1 is MNHNS and CDR2 is SASEGT. The CDR3 has 15 residues. V lost 6 bases and J 0 bases, leaving 14 bases between the germline ends. The CDR3 DNA is TGTGCCAGCAGCTCAGGGACGGCAGACCAAGAGACCCAGTACTTC. Protein: CASSSGTADQETQYF.

This chain uses TRBV12-3 or TRBV12-4 with TRBJ2-5, with D perhaps matching TRBD1 or TRBD2 (6 bases each). There are 14 residues in the CDR3. Trimming removed 3 bases from V and 5 bases from J, with 13 bases in between. The CDR3 DNA reads as TGTGCCAGCAGTTTCCGGGGGCGCAGGGAGACCCAGTACTTC. Translated, it gives CASSFRGRRETQYF.

The chain combines TRBV12-3 or TRBV12-4 with TRBJ2-2, with 7 bases fitting TRBD1. The CDR3 extends over 13 amino acids. Unmatched junction bases numbered 6, after V lost 6 bases and J lost 8 bases. CDR3 residues: CASSPGGPGELFF. Here the CDR3 DNA reads TGTGCCAGCAGCCCAGGGGGACCGGGGGAGCTGTTTTTT.

CDR3 protein: CASSLLSGGFGYTF. Here the CDR3 DNA reads TGTGCCAGCAGTCTACTCTCCGGGGGCTTTGGCTACACCTTC. This chain uses TRBV28 with TRBJ1-2, with D maybe TRBD1 (6 bases). Germline lookup yields CDR1 MDHEN and CDR2 SYDVKM. V was pared by 5 bases and J by 7 bases, with 17 bases between. The CDR3 spans 14 residues.